A selection of T cell receptor beta chains follows, all from one sample in a study of chemoradiotherapy in HPV16-positive cancers. TCRdb keeps only in-frame clones here, not all; method: immunoSEQ multiplex PCR. Of about 8,000 clones listed, roughly 88% are singletons. The starting material was tumor tissue, obtained from a patient who underwent chemoradiotherapy. The receptors derive from a human donor with HPV-associated anogenital cancer. Each CDR3 is given without its conserved first and last residue. Each record gives: J gene, D gene, V gene, CDR3 protein. D genes are given only for firm matches.

TRBJ2-1 - TRBV6-4 ASSDRWIRDGPDNEQF
TRBJ1-1 TRBD1 TRBV16 ASSSLGDRGNTEAF
TRBJ1-4 - TRBV6-5 ASSLGVTGTNEKLF
TRBJ2-5 - TRBV5-8 ASSLRRQASIQETQY
TRBJ2-1 TRBD2 TRBV5-1 ASSPAGAGEQF
TRBJ2-3 - TRBV4-2 ASSQQESSTDTQY
TRBJ1-1 - TRBV5-1 ASSASSSMNTEAF
TRBJ1-1 - TRBV27 ASSSRAANTEAF
TRBJ2-3 - TRBV11-2 ASSLGLGGTDTQY
TRBJ2-1 - TRBV5-6 ASSYLSGTNNEQF
TRBJ2-1 - TRBV7-2 ASSFTGTYNEQF
TRBJ1-5 - TRBV10-3 AISESALRLPRQPQH
TRBJ1-2 TRBD1 TRBV28 ASRPGTGDLYGYT
TRBJ2-3 - TRBV5-6 ASSLVRGGGTDTQY
TRBJ2-5 TRBD1 TRBV18 ASSPNRGQETQY
TRBJ2-6 - TRBV18 ASFAGGLRSGANVLT
TRBJ1-2 TRBD1 TRBV2 AGRQGASGYT
TRBJ2-6 TRBD1 TRBV11-2 ASSPTGVSGANVLT
TRBJ1-5 - TRBV2 ASSDRDQPQH
TRBJ2-1 - TRBV29-1 SVVQNEQF
TRBJ1-2 - TRBV19 ASSIDRDRGYT
TRBJ1-2 - TRBV7-2 ASSLGGAQGGYGYT
TRBJ1-3 - TRBV7-6 ASSLVDGSLSGNTIY
TRBJ2-1 TRBD2 TRBV7-9 ASSRLAGDYNEQF
TRBJ2-7 TRBD1 TRBV6-5 ASSGQGASYEQY
TRBJ2-3 - TRBV29-1 SVVALFGTDTQY
TRBJ1-1 - TRBV27 ASRRHGGMNTEAF
TRBJ1-4 - TRBV28 ASRKTRASEKLF
TRBJ1-3 - TRBV2 ASSLRGGPGNTIY
TRBJ2-1 - TRBV5-3 ASSLQATYNEQF
TRBJ1-3 - TRBV4-1 ASSQEGQANSGNTIY
TRBJ2-3 TRBD2 TRBV11-2 ASSLARGTSKDTQY
TRBJ2-7 - TRBV2 ASRTAYYEQY
TRBJ2-3 - TRBV11-2 ASSLEQTADTQY
TRBJ1-1 - TRBV6-8 ASSGFVKGNTEAF
TRBJ2-3 TRBD2 TRBV11-3 ASSLGLATDTQY
TRBJ2-5 - TRBV5-1 ASSTLLGGEETQY
TRBJ2-5 - TRBV2 ASSDLLQKETQY
TRBJ2-5 TRBD2 TRBV7-2 ASSSQRGREETQY
TRBJ2-5 TRBD1 TRBV6-5 ASGSGTAVGTQY
TRBJ2-2 - TRBV15 ATSLPGLLNTGELF
TRBJ1-6 - TRBV5-1 ASTPGTTNSPLH
TRBJ2-3 TRBD2 TRBV5-1 ATGRAGEGKDTQY
TRBJ2-6 - TRBV4-1 ASSRDGTRSGANVLT
TRBJ2-5 - TRBV29-1 SVIAETQY
TRBJ1-2 - TRBV5-1 ASSSTGLGYGYT
TRBJ1-1 - TRBV6-6 ASTLGQDTEAF
TRBJ2-1 - TRBV2 ASTGGLAANEQF
TRBJ2-1 - TRBV7-9 ASSLSVVVENEQF
TRBJ1-4 TRBD1 TRBV5-6 ASSWGQGATNEKLF
TRBJ1-2 - TRBV19 ASKPQGSGYGYT
TRBJ1-2 TRBD1 TRBV9 ASSSQGARDGYT
TRBJ1-6 - TRBV6-5 ASSYDIWGSPLH
TRBJ1-1 - TRBV28 ASTPGGDTEAF
TRBJ1-5 - TRBV2 ASSESNSNQPQH
TRBJ2-2 TRBD1 TRBV6-5 ASSRTGGHTGELF
TRBJ1-1 - TRBV19 ASSVENTEAF